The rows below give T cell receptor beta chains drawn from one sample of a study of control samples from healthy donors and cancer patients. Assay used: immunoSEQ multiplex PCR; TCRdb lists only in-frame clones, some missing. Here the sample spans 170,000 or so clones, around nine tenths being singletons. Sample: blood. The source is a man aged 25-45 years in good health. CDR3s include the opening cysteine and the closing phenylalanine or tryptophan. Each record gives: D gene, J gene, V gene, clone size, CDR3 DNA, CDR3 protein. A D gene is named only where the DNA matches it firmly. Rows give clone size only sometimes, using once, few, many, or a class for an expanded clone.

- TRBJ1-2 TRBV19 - TGTGCCAGTAGATTCTCCGGGGCATCTTCAATCTATGGCTACACCTTC CASRFSGASSIYGYTF
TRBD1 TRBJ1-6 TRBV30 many TGTGCCTGGAGTGTACAGGGGGTTGAAAATTCACCCCTCCACTTT CAWSVQGVENSPLHF
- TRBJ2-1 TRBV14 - TGTGCCAGCAGCCAAGAGAACCGCGGCAATGAGCAGTTCTTC CASSQENRGNEQFF
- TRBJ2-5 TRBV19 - TGTGCCAGTAGTATATCTGGTGAGGGGGGAGACAGGGACTTACAAGAGACCCAGTACTTC CASSISGEGGDRDLQETQYF
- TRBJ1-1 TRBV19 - TGTGCCAGTAGTATAGGGGGCGTGAGTGAAGCTTTCTTT CASSIGGVSEAFF
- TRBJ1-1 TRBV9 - TGTGCCAGCAGCGCTGTGTGGAGTGGTAAGACTGAAGCTTTCTTT CASSAVWSGKTEAFF
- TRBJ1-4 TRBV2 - TGTGCCAGCAATAGCAGGGCAGGGGCTAATGAAAAACTGTTTTTT CASNSRAGANEKLFF
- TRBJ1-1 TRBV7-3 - TGTGCCAGCAGCTTAAAAGGGAAAGGCACTGAAGCTTTCTTT CASSLKGKGTEAFF
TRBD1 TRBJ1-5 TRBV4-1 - TGCGCCAGCAGCCAAGATTCGGGACAGAGTCAGAGGAGGCATTTT CASSQDSGQSQRRHF
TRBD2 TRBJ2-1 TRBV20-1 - TGCAGTGCTAGTAAGGGACTAGCCCCGTATAGCTCCTACAATGAGCAGTTCTTC CSASKGLAPYSSYNEQFF
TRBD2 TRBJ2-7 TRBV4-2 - TGTGCCAGCAGCCCCTTGCTAGCGGGAGGGATTTACGAGCAGTACTTC CASSPLLAGGIYEQYF
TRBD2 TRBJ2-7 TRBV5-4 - TGTGCCAGCAGCCCCCATCCGGGACTAGCGGAACCAATCTACGAGCAGTACTTC CASSPHPGLAEPIYEQYF
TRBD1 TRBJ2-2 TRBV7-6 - TGTGCCAGCAGCCCCCCGACAGGGGGCTTCTCCGGGGAGCTGTTTTTT CASSPPTGGFSGELFF
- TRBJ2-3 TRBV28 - TGTGCCAGCAGTTTATCCCTTTCCACAGATACGCAGTATTTT CASSLSLSTDTQYF
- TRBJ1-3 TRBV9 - TGTGCCAGCAGCGTAGGGGGGCCCGGAAACACCATATATTTT CASSVGGPGNTIYF
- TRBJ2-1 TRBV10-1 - TGCGCCAGCAGTAAGCGGGACAGTCTCTACAATGAGCAGTTCTTC CASSKRDSLYNEQFF
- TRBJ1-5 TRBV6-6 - TGTGCCAGCAGTTCGCCCGGGCCAAGGGGCAATCAGCCCCAGCATTTT CASSSPGPRGNQPQHF
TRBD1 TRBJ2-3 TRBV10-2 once TGCGCCAGCAGTCCCGGGACAGGGGGCACAGATACGCAGTATTTT CASSPGTGGTDTQYF
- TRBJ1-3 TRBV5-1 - TGCGCCAGCAAGCCCTCAGGGTCCGCCGCACTCTCTGGAAACACCATATATTTT CASKPSGSAALSGNTIYF
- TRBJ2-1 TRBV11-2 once TGTGCCAGCAGCCGTCTAGCTTGGCGCAATGAGCAGTTCTTC CASSRLAWRNEQFF
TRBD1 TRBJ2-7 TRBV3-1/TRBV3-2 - TGTGCCAGCAGCCAGGTTGGGACAGGGGGCATTGAGCAGTACTTC CASSQVGTGGIEQYF
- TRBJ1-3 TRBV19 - TGTGCCAGTAGTATGGGTCCTCCCTCTGGAAACACCATATATTTT CASSMGPPSGNTIYF
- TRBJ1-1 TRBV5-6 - TGTGCCAGCAGCTTGGGATTCCAGCCCCTATTTCGGACTGAAGCTTTCTTT CASSLGFQPLFRTEAFF
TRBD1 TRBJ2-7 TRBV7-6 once TGTGCCAGCAGCTTAGGTCAGGGGGTCTACGAGCAGTACTTC CASSLGQGVYEQYF
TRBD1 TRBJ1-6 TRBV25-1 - TGTGCCAGCAGCGGGCAGGGGGATTCACCCCTCCACTTT CASSGQGDSPLHF
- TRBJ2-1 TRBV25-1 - TGTGCCAGCAGTGATCTGGCAGGAGTGTCCAATGAGCAGTTCTTC CASSDLAGVSNEQFF
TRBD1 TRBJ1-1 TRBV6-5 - TGTGCCAGCAGCTGGACAAGGACAGGCGGCACTGAAGCTTTCTTT CASSWTRTGGTEAFF
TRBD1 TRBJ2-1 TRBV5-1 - TGCGCCAGCAGCCTCAGGGACAGCTCCTACAATGAGCAGTTCTTC CASSLRDSSYNEQFF
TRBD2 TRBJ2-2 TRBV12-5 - TGTGCTAGTGGTCGGGAGGGGAACACCGGGGAGCTGTTTTTT CASGREGNTGELFF
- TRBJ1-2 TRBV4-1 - TGCGCCAGCAGCCCAGCGGCAGGGTATGGCTACACCTTC CASSPAAGYGYTF
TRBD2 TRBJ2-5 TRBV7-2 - TGTGCCAGCAGCTTGATGTTCCTAGCGGCCGAAGAGACCCAGTACTTC CASSLMFLAAEETQYF
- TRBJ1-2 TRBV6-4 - TGTGCCAGCACCCCGGACGGCCGTGGGTACTATGGCTACACCTTC CASTPDGRGYYGYTF
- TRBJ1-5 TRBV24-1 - TGTGCCACCAGCCCAACAACACAGGGAGCGGATCAGCCCCAGCATTTT CATSPTTQGADQPQHF
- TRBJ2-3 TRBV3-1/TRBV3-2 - TGTGCCAGCAGCCCCTCCCTAGGGAGCACAGATACGCAGTATTTT CASSPSLGSTDTQYF
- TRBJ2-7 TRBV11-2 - TGTGCCAGCAGAGGGGGGAAGGGGGAGCAGTACTTC CASRGGKGEQYF
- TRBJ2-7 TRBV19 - TGTGCCAGTAGAGGCCCTGAACGCGACGAGCAGTACTTC CASRGPERDEQYF
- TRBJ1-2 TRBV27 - TGTGCCAGCAGGGGCGCCAGGTATGGCTACACCTTC CASRGARYGYTF
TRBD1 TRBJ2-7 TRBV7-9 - TGTGCCAGCAGCTCCCCGCCGGGACAGACCTACGAGCAGTACTTC CASSSPPGQTYEQYF
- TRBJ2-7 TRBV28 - TGTGCCAGCAGTTCCCCCGGACAGGGAGGGGACTACGAGCAGTACTTC CASSSPGQGGDYEQYF
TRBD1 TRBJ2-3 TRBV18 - TGTGCCAGCTCACCCCGACAGGGGGTTAAGAGCACAGATACGCAGTATTTT CASSPRQGVKSTDTQYF
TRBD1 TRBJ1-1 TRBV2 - TGTGCCAGCAGTGAATGGACAGGGGGCCCAAATGAAGCTTTCTTT CASSEWTGGPNEAFF
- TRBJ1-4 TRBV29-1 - TGCAGCGTTGACGGAGGGGCTAATGAAAAACTGTTTTTT CSVDGGANEKLFF
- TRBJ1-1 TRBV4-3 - TGCGCCAGCAGCCTAACAACGATGGGGAGGACTGAAGCTTTCTTT CASSLTTMGRTEAFF
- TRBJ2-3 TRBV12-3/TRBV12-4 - TGTGCCAGCAGTTTCAGGGGCGGAGATACGCAGTATTTT CASSFRGGDTQYF
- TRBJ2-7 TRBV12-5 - TGTGCTAGTGGACCGGGACGCCCCGGAGGAGACCACGAGCAGTACTTC CASGPGRPGGDHEQYF